Described below is a single T cell receptor beta chain sequence and its context. It lacks a known antigen. Base qualities are not at hand, and no much larger clone is one base apart. The sample comes from a study of cytomegalovirus exposure and HLA in healthy donors (dated by TCRdb to about 2017). The study in broad terms: An earlier analysis of some 620 of the donors reported about 300 Gb of sequence data and roughly 120 million unique TCR beta sequences obtained from around 190 million T cells. High-throughput TCR immunosequencing, statistical association of individual TCRs with disease status, and machine learning were combined to predict cytomegalovirus infection status. A later analysis re-examined previously published TCR beta repertoires from 500 to 700 donors and added high-resolution HLA genotyping to investigate patterns of TCR occurrence. Among some 400 genotyped donors of the cohort, an average of around 250,000 unique TCR beta nucleotide sequences was sequenced per donor, of which 15% to 20% were non-productive. Roughly 300 gigabases of sequencing data and approximately 91 million unique TCR sequences made up an early release that covered around 640 HLA-typed donors. Every discovery cohort repertoire had been produced on one sequencing platform. HLA typing included class I and class II loci at four-digit resolution. The study profiled the T cell repertoires of hundreds of subjects by immunosequencing and related them to cytomegalovirus serostatus. The number of donors typed differed by locus, with about 629-640 for A, B, C, DRB1 and DQB1, more than 500 for DQA1, under 610 for DPA1, and about 450 for DPB1. Besides the first cohort of about 730 subjects, a separate validation cohort made up of around 120 different subjects was used. Donor age, sex, ethnicity and CMV serostatus were compiled together with the repertoire data. The genetic ancestry cluster associated with self-reported Caucasian donors included roughly 84% of the roughly 410 genotyped donors. Genome-wide SNP genotypes for about 65% of the roughly 670 donors were used in a later genetic analysis, which treated that subset as a discovery cohort. Rather than drawing on any new phenotypic data, the later analysis identified candidate immune exposures from TCR beta sequences and the way those sequences occurred across donors. Roughly 5 DR-DQ haplotypes were handled as single units for association and clustering, since linkage in the cohort was strong. An earlier analysis of 587 of the donors used high-throughput TCR beta sequencing to judge whether each TCR beta V gene segment behaved as functional or pseudogenic. The study aimed to test whether signatures of past pathogen exposure could be identified by cataloging public T cell receptors. What the research found in general, with its limitations: According to a later analysis, most CMV-associated TCR beta chains appeared to be HLA-restricted, and the HLA associations seemed to be driven largely by CMV exposure. At a false discovery rate of 0.05, a later analysis linked some 18,000 TCR beta sequences to specific HLA alleles. Assigning TCR associations to individual alleles was difficult when HLA alleles, especially DR and DQ, strongly co-occurred. In the study, some 180 TCR beta chains were listed as associated with cytomegalovirus. In vitro tests confirmed that a few of the cytomegalovirus-associated TCR beta chains recognize cytomegalovirus antigens. In a later analysis, HLA-associated TCR beta chains were found to be more clonally expanded and to have lower generation probabilities than equally common non-associated chains. Cytomegalovirus status was reported to be diagnosed by the classifier with high specificity and sensitivity in both the original and validation cohorts. The earlier analysis of about 600 of the donors excluded some 15 rarely observed V segments, including chromosome 9 orphons, because counts were too low. Sequencing depth was assumed to be roughly uniform across donors in the presence/absence analyses, though that assumption may not hold. The authors suggested that the approach could potentially be generalized to other disease states and immunological phenotypes. Most TCR sequences were observed very rarely across donors, whereas some public TCRs were present in many individuals. Because HLA typing was unavailable for some donors at each locus, only the typed subset was used in association tests. A later analysis reported that several top co-occurrence clusters appeared linked to parvovirus B19, influenza, CMV and Epstein-Barr virus. A further reported finding was that TCR beta sequences accurately predicted the HLA-A and HLA-B alleles for most subjects in the first cohort. Linkage disequilibrium might explain the correlated functional status among segregating V segments, but an unknown experimental factor could not be ruled out. An association between a missense DCLRE1C variant and V-gene and J-gene trimming of TCR beta chains was found in a later genetic analysis and replicated in an independent cohort. CMV serostatus was the only immune exposure information available for the cohort. Only TCR beta chains were sequenced in this cohort, and the absence of alpha or paired-chain data limited detectable features. Compared with the roughly 700-donor mean, donors in an Asian-associated ancestry cluster had fewer N-insertions in productive TCRs, according to a later genetic analysis. A later analysis found that TCR association rates varied across HLA loci, with DRB1 alleles showing the most associated TCRs and HLA-C alleles the fewest. The 87-base-pair reads could not distinguish some IMGT-functional V segments, including TRBV6-2 and TRBV6-3, so those segments were excluded. In an earlier analysis of fewer than 700 of the donors, most TCR beta V segments appeared in productive rearrangements about 87% or about 30% of the time, broadly matching IMGT annotations. A group of highly shared sequence variants was considered likely to be a technical artifact of the sequencing pipeline.

Receptor libraries were prepared by the immunoSEQ multiplex PCR assay. For the multiplex PCR, a mixture combining 60 forward primers for TCR Vbeta segments and 13 reverse primers for TCR Jbeta segments was used. A multiplex PCR assay on genomic DNA amplified the CDR3 region of rearranged TCR beta genes. The amplified TCR beta libraries were sequenced on the Illumina HiSeq System as 87-base-pair reads. As for the original processing: A later analysis tallied around 87 million unique TCR beta chains across the approximately 670 repertoires, and about 12 million of those chains were shared by two or more donors. To remove PCR and sequencing errors, raw reads were error-corrected and collapsed into unique sequences using a nearest-neighbor algorithm that merged closely related sequences. Alignment of CDR3 sequences to IMGT reference sequences was used to assign V, D and J gene segments. Each retained sequence needed at least a six-nucleotide match to both a V gene segment and a J gene segment. A rearrangement was called productive if the CDR3 had no stop codons and remained in frame with V and J, and every other rearrangement was called non-productive. CDR3 was defined by IMGT convention, running from the second conserved V-encoded cysteine to the conserved J-encoded phenylalanine. The earlier analysis of 587 of the donors excluded sequences that lacked an unambiguous match to a single V gene segment. In an earlier analysis of 587 of the donors, a V segment was called functional when productive rearrangements were above 56.7%, and segregating when the standard deviation between donors exceeded 5%. A statistical classification framework was built to diagnose cytomegalovirus status from the catalog of TCR beta chain sequences. In a later analysis, V and J genes were assigned by comparing TCR nucleotide sequences against IMGT/GENE-DB human TR gene sequences. Using the TCRdist pipeline, a later analysis assigned CDR3 sequences along with most-parsimonious VDJ recombination scenarios. In a later analysis, every TCR beta chain was defined by the combination of its CDR3 amino acid sequence and its V-gene family, and reads without a unique V-gene family were dropped. In a later analysis, 450 to 600 highly shared, low-generation-probability nucleotide sequences were removed to address suspected cross-contamination and a sequencing artifact. A later analysis calculated a clonal expansion index for each public chain from normalized within-repertoire ranks of inferred template counts. A later analysis computed generation probabilities with a VDJ recombination model fitted to out-of-frame rearrangements, and checked the results against IGoR. A later analysis scored TCR-TCR, TCR-HLA and TCR-CMV co-occurrence with hypergeometric tests, applying a repertoire-size bias correction to TCR pairs. False discovery rates were estimated in a later analysis by permuting HLA or CMV assignments 20 times. In a later analysis, co-occurring TCRs were grouped using DBSCAN, and TCRdist sequence similarity was added for clustering within HLA-allele-positive subsets. Repertoires with fewer than 30,000 or more than 120,000 public chains were left out of co-occurrence clustering, as were a few repertoires with anomalous nucleotide sharing. Held by TCRdb, this immuneACCESS table contains in-frame sequences only and omits some clones. Under half of the omission traces to an unresolved V gene where checked; the cause of the rest is unknown. The D gene and trimming were derived from the DNA, and the V and J assignments and clone size from that table. This sample gives 150,000 or so clones in total; about four fifths of them show up just once. About 0.82% of the sample is taken by the ten largest.

The cysteine opens and the phenylalanine closes a CDR3 of 15 amino acids. Left in the record is the CDR3 DNA by itself, 45 bases read in frame from the first base. The germline V gene specifies MGHDK as CDR1 and SYGVNS as CDR2. V sheds 1 base and J sheds 4 bases, leaving 13 bases between their ends. The cohort consisted of 670 or so healthy bone marrow donors. Cohort members were all nominally healthy when sampled, although unrecorded immune exposures were likely present. The donor tested CMV seronegative and was one of the 352 seronegative cohort members. A peripheral blood sample was provided by each donor, and peripheral blood mononuclear cells were used for TCR beta sequencing. Genomic DNA extraction from the blood cell samples was performed with the Qiagen DNeasy Blood Extraction Kit.

The V and J genes are TRBV25-1 and TRBJ2-5, and possibly TRBD2, on 5 matching bases. The TCR was taken from a woman aged 18-29 years in good health and CMV-seronegative. Material for sequencing was PBMCs. This receptor has the CDR3 CASSEWVSRGETQYF. The base sequence is TGTGCCAGCAGTGAATGGGTTTCTCGGGGAGAGACCCAGTACTTC.